This passage covers 10 T cell receptor beta chains from one sample sequenced in a study of cytomegalovirus exposure and HLA in healthy donors. Primers included in the PCR were 60 Vbeta and 13 Jbeta primers. Generated by immunoSEQ multiplex PCR, the TCRdb table keeps only in-frame clones and is missing some. The sample totals around 140,000 clones. Source material: PBMCs. The receptors originated from a woman aged 40-49 years in good health and CMV-seronegative.

The chain uses TRBV6-1 and TRBJ2-7, with 9 positions matching TRBD1. Looked up from germline, CDR1 is MNHNS and CDR2 is SASEGT. V was clipped by 0 bases and J by 4 bases; unmatched bases: 7. The CDR3 runs 16 residues. The DNA for the CDR3 is TGTGCCAGCAGTGAAGCGCCGACAGGGGGAGGGTACGAGCAGTACTTC. Protein sequence: CASSEAPTGGGYEQYF.

The rearrangement links TRBV4-1 to TRBJ2-3; TRBD2 matches at 8 bases. The germline V gene has CDR1 MGHRA and CDR2 YSYEKL. The J segment lost 6 bases and the V segment lost 6 bases, leaving 8 bases of the junction unmatched. The CDR3 has 14 amino acids. The CDR3 nucleotides read TGCGCCAGCAGGACTAGCGAGGCAGGCGATACGCAGTATTTT. Translation: CASRTSEAGDTQYF.

This chain connects TRBV28 to TRBJ1-3; 8 bases are a match to TRBD1. Germline CDR1 and CDR2: MDHEN and SYDVKM. The CDR3 sequence is 17 residues long. After removal of 3 bases from V and 3 bases from J, the junction contained 10 bases not matched to a gene. The CDR3 DNA sequence: TGTGCCAGCAGTTTTCCTCCCCAGGGGGCCGGTGGAAACACCATATATTTT. It is translated as CASSFPPQGAGGNTIYF. The whole variable domain, filled in from reference TRBV28 and TRBJ1-3, reads DVKVTQSSRYLVKRTGEKVFLECVQDMDHENMFWYRQDPGLGLRLIYFSYDVKMKEKGDIPEGYSVSREKKERFSLILESASTNQTSMYLCASSFPPQGAGGNTIYFGEGSWLTVV.

This chain uses TRBV9 with TRBJ1-4; 9 bases agree with TRBD1. CDR3 length: 15 amino acids. V shed 0 bases and J 7 bases; nucleotides not matched to a gene: 4. CDR1 is SGDLS and CDR2 is YYNGEE in the germline V gene. In DNA, the CDR3 is TGTGCCAGCAGCGTAGGGGAACAGGGGGCTGAAAAACTGTTTTTT. Protein: CASSVGEQGAEKLFF.

The chain employs TRBV7-9 and TRBJ1-6, with D unresolved. This CDR3 spans 13 amino acids. V was cut by 6 bases and J by 16 bases, with 19 bases left in between. CDR1 is SEHNR, CDR2 FQNEAQ, per germline (reference sequence). The CDR3 DNA follows: TGTGCCAGCAGTTTGGTCCAGCGATCCGTTCTCCACTTT. This encodes CASSLVQRSVLHF. Looking up the rest from reference TRBV7-9 and TRBJ1-6 gives the full variable domain: DTGVSQNPRHKITKRGQNVTFRCDPISEHNRLYWYRQTLGQGPEFLTYFQNEAQLEKSRLLSDRFSAERPKGSFSTLEIQRTEQGDSAMYLCASSLVQRSVLHFGNGTRLTVT.

The chain combines TRBV5-1 with TRBJ2-3; 12 bases are shared with TRBD2. There are 17 residues in the CDR3. Germline values: CDR1 SGHRS, CDR2 YFSETQ. The junction had 6 bases not matched to a gene; V was cut back by 2 bases and J by 2 bases. The CDR3 coding sequence is TGCGCCAGCAGCTTTACTAGCGGGGGGTGGACCACAGATACGCAGTATTTT. This codes for CASSFTSGGWTTDTQYF.

This chain uses TRBV5-6 with TRBJ2-7; 9 bases agree with TRBD1. Germline CDR1 and CDR2: SGHDT and YYEEEE. V lost 2 bases and J lost 4; bases outside the gene matches: 10. The CDR3 consists of 16 residues. The CDR3 sequence: CASSFFWTGARYEQYF. The CDR3 DNA follows: TGTGCCAGCAGCTTCTTCTGGACAGGGGCACGATACGAGCAGTACTTC.

J is TRBJ1-2 and V is TRBV25-1; D is possibly TRBD1 (6 bases). This CDR3 comprises 14 residues. Trimming cost V 2 bases and J 8 bases, with 15 bases left between them. Germline CDR1 reads MGHDK; CDR2 reads SYGVNS. This CDR3 reads CASSERTELWGYTF. CDR3 DNA: TGTGCCAGCAGTGAACGGACAGAGCTTTGGGGCTACACCTTC.

This chain connects TRBV25-1 to TRBJ1-2; 10 nucleotides match TRBD1. This CDR3 contains 14 residues. Germline V gives CDR1 MGHDK, CDR2 SYGVNS. V dropped 4 bases and J dropped 6; count of bases not matched to a gene: 5. The CDR3 DNA reads as TGTGCCAGCAGTGCAAGACAGGGGGCGAATGGCTACACCTTC. This gives the protein CASSARQGANGYTF.

The rearrangement uses TRBV2 and TRBJ1-5; 8 bases line up with TRBD1. The CDR3 consists of 14 residues. V lost 8 bases to trimming and J lost 6 bases; unmatched junction nucleotides: 9. Germline V gene lookup returns CDR1 SNHLY and CDR2 FYNNEI. For the CDR3, the DNA is TGTGCCAGCCTGTTTGACAGGGGAGGTCAGCCCCAGCATTTT. This encodes CASLFDRGGQPQHF.